This T cell receptor beta chain was captured in a study of T cell responses to AZD1222 COVID-19 vaccine. Produced via immunoSEQ multiplex PCR; TCRdb's table is partial and in-frame only. Of fewer than 250,000 clones listed, roughly 91% are singletons. In this sample, this clone turned up once. Its antigen is currently unknown. General observations from the study: Just six people given AZD1222 tested seropositive at baseline.

Germline CDR1 is MNHEY and CDR2 is SVGEGT. V was trimmed by 3 bases and J by 2 bases, leaving 11 bases between them. This CDR3 contains 15 residues. This TCR was recovered from an adult in good health. Specimen: peripheral blood, collected on day 0 of MenACWY control vaccination. The V gene is TRBV6-2 or TRBV6-3, the J gene TRBJ1-5; no clear D. CDR3 in DNA: TGTGCCAGCAGTTATATTCTCGAGGGCAATCAGCCCCAGCATTTT. Protein sequence: CASSYILEGNQPQHF.